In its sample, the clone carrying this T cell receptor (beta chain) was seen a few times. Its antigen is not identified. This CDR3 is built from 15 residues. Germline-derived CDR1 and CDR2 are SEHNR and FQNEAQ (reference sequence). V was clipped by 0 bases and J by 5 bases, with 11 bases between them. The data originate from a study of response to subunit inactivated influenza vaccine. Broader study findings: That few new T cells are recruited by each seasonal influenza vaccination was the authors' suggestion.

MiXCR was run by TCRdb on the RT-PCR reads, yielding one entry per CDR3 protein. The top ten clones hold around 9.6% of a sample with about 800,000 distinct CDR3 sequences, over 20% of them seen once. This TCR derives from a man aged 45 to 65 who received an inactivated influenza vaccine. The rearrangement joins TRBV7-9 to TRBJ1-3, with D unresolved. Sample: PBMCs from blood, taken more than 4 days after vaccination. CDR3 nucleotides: TGTGCCAGCAGCTTAGCCCCAAATGCTCGAAACACCATATATTTT. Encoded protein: CASSLAPNARNTIYF.